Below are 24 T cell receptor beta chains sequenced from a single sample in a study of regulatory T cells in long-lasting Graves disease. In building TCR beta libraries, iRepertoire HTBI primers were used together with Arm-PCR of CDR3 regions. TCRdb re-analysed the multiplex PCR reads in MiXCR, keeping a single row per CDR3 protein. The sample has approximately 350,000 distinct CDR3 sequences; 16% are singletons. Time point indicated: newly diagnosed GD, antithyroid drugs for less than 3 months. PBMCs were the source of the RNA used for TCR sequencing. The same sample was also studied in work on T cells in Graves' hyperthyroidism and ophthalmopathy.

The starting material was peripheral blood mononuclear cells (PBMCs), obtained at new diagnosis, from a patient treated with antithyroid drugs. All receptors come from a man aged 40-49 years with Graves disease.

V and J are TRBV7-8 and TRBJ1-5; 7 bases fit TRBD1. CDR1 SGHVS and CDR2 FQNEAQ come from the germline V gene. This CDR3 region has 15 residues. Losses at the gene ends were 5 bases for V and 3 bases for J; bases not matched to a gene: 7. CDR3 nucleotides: TGTGCCAGCAGCGGACGACAGGGACTCAATCAGCCCCAGCATTTT. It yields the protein CASSGRQGLNQPQHF.

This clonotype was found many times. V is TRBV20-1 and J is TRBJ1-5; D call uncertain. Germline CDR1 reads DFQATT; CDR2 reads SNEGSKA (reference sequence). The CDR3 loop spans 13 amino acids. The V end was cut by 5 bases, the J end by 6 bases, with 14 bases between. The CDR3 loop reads CSARRVSFQPQHF. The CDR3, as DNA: TGCAGTGCTCGACGGGTCTCATTTCAGCCCCAGCATTTT.

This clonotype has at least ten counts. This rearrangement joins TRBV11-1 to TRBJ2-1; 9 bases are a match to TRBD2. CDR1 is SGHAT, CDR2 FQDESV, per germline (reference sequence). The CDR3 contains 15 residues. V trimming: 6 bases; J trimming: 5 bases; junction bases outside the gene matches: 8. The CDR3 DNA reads TGTGCCAGCAGTACCATAGCGGGGGTACACAATGAGCAGTTCTTC. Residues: CASSTIAGVHNEQFF.

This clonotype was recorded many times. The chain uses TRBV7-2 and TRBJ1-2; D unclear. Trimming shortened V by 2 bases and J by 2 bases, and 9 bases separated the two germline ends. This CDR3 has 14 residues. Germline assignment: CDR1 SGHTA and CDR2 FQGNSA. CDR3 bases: TGTGCCAGCAGCTTACGTGGCCTGAACTATGGCTACACCTTC. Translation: CASSLRGLNYGYTF.

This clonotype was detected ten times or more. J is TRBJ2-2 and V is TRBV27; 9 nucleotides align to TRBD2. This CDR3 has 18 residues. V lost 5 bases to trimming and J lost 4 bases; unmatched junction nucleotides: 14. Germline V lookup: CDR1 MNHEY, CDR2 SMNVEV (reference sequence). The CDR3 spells CASSPPPGSGGSTGELFF. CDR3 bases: TGTGCCAGCAGTCCTCCCCCGGGTAGCGGGGGTAGCACCGGGGAGCTGTTTTTT.

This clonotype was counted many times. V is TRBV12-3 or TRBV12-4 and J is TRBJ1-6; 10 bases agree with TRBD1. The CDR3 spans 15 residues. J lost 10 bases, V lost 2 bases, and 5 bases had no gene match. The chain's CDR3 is CASSLRDRGRSPLHF. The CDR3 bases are TGTGCCAGCAGTTTACGGGACAGGGGAAGGTCACCCCTCCACTTT.

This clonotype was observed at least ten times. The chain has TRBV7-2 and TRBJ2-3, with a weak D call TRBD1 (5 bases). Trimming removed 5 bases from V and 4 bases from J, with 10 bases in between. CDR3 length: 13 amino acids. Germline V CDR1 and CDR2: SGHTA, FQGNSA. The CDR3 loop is CASSGRQSDTQYF. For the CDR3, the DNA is TGTGCCAGCAGCGGGCGACAGTCAGATACGCAGTATTTT.

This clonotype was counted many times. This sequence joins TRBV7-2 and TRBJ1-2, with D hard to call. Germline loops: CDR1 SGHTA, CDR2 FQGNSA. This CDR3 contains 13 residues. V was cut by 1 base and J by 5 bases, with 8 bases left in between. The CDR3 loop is CASSLGTVYGYTF. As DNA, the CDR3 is TGTGCCAGCAGCTTAGGAACAGTTTATGGCTACACCTTC.

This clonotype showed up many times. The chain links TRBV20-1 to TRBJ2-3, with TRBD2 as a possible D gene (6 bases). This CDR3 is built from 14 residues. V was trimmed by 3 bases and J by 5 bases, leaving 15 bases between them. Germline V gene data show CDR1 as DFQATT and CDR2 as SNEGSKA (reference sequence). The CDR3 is CSASSSGGIDTQYF. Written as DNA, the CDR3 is TGCAGTGCTAGTAGCTCCGGGGGAATAGATACGCAGTATTTT.

CDR3 amino acids: CAWSGGARGANVLTF. The CDR3 coding sequence is TGTGCCTGGAGTGGGGGGGCGAGGGGGGCCAACGTCCTGACTTTC. This chain uses TRBV5-6 with TRBJ2-6; perhaps TRBD2 as D (7 bases). V was pared by 10 bases and J by 4 bases, with 18 bases between. The germline V gene has CDR1 SGHDT and CDR2 YYEEEE. The CDR3 length is 15 residues.

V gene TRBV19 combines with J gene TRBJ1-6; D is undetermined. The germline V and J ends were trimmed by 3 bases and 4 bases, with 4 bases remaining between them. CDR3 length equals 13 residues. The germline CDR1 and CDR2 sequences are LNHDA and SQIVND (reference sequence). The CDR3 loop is CASSMGYNSPLHF. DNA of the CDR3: TGTGCCAGTAGTATGGGATATAATTCACCCCTCCACTTT.

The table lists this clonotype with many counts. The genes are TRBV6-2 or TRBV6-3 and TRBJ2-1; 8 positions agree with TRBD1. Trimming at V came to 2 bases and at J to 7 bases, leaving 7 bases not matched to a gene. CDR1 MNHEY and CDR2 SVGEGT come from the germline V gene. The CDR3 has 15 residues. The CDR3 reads CASSYRTGKRNEQFF. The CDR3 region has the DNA TGTGCCAGCAGTTACCGGACAGGGAAGAGGAATGAGCAGTTCTTC.

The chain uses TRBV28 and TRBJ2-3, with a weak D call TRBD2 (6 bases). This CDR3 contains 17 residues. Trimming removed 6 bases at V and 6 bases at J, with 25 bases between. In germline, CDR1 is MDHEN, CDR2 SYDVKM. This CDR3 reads CASSWGTGTQARDTQYF. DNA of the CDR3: TGTGCCAGCAGCTGGGGGACCGGGACTCAGGCGCGGGATACGCAGTATTTT. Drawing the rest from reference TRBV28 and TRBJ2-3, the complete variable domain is DVKVTQSSRYLVKRTGEKVFLECVQDMDHENMFWYRQDPGLGLRLIYFSYDVKMKEKGDIPEGYSVSREKKERFSLILESASTNQTSMYLCASSWGTGTQARDTQYFGPGTRLTVL.

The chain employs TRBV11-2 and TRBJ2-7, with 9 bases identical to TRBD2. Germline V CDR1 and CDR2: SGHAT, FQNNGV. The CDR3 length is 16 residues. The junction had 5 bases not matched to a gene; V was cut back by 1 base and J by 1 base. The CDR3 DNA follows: TGTGCCAGCAGCTTAGTTGGCAGCGGGGGGTCCTACGAGCAGTACTTC. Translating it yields CASSLVGSGGSYEQYF.

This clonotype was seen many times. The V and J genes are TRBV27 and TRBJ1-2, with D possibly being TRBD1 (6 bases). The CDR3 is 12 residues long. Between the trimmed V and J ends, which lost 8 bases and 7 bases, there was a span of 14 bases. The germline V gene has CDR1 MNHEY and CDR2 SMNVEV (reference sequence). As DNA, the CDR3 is TGTGCCAGCGGTACAGGGTGGGGTGGCTACACCTTC. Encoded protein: CASGTGWGGYTF.

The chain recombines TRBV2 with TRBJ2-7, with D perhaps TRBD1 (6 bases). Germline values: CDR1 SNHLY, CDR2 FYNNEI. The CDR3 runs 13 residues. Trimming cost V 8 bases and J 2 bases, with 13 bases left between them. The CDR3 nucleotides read TGTGCCAGCCTGCAGGGGAGAACCTACGAGCAGTACTTC. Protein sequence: CASLQGRTYEQYF.

The CDR3 region has the DNA TGTGCCAGCAGCCAAGATCTTTGGGGACCGCTGATCGCGCAGTATTTT. Translating gives CASSQDLWGPLIAQYF. This chain uses TRBV14 with TRBJ2-3; D possibly matches TRBD1 or TRBD2 (5 bases each). This CDR3 is built from 16 residues. Trimming took 0 bases from V and 10 from J, leaving 20 bases between them. The germline gives CDR1 SGHDN, CDR2 FVKESK. Complete variable domain (other parts from reference TRBV14 and TRBJ2-3): EAGVTQFPSHSVIEKGQTVTLRCDPISGHDNLYWYRRVMGKEIKFLLHFVKESKQDESGMPNNRFLAERTGGTYSTLKVQPAELEDSGVYFCASSQDLWGPLIAQYFGPGTRLTVL.

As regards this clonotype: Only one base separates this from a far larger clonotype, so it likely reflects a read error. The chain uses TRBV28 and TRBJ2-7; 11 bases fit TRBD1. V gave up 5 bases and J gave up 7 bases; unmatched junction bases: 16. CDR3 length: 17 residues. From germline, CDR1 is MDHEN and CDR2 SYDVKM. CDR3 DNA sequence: TGTGCCAGCAGTGCTCCGGGACAGGGGGGGAGCTACAATGAGCAGTACTTC. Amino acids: CASSAPGQGGSYNEQYF. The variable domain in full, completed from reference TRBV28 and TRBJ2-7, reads DVKVTQSSRYLVKRTGEKVFLECVQDMDHENMFWYRQDPGLGLRLIYFSYDVKMKEKGDIPEGYSVSREKKERFSLILESASTNQTSMYLCASSAPGQGGSYNEQYFGPGTRLTVT.

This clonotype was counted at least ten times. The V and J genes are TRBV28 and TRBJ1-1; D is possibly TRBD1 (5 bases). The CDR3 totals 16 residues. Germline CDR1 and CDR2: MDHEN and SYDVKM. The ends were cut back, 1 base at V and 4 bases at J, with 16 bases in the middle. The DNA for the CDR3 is TGTGCCAGCAGTTTATCGGGGACGGGTGGTATCACTGAAGCTTTCTTT. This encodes CASSLSGTGGITEAFF.

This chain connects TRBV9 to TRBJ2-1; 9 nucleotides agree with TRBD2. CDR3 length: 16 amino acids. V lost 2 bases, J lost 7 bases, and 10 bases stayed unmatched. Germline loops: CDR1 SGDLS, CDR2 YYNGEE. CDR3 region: CASSVDGLAGRNEQFF. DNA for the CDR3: TGTGCCAGCAGCGTGGACGGGCTAGCGGGGCGGAATGAGCAGTTCTTC.

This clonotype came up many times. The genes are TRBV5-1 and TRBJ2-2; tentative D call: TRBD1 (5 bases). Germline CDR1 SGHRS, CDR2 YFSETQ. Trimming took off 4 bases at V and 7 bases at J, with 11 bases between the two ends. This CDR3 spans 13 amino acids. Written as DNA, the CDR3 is TGCGCCAGCAGCAAAACAGGTGGCGGGGAGCTGTTTTTT. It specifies CASSKTGGGELFF. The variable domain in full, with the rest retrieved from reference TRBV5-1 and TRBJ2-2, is KAGVTQTPRYLIKTRGQQVTLSCSPISGHRSVSWYQQTPGQGLQFLFEYFSETQRNKGNFPGRFSGRQFSNSRSEMNVSTLELGDSALYLCASSKTGGGELFFGEGSRLTVL.

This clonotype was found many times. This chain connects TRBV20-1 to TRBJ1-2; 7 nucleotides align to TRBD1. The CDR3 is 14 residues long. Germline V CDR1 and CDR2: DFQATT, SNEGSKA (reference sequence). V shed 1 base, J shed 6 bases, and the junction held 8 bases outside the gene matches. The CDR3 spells CSARVGRGRDGYTF. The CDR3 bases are TGCAGTGCTAGAGTTGGCAGGGGGAGAGATGGCTACACCTTC.

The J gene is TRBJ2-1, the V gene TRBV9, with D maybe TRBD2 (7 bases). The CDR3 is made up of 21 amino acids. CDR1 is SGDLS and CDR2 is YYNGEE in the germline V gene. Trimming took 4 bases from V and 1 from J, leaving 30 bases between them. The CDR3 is CASSPQVGGATTKNSYNEQFF. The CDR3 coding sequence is TGTGCCAGCAGCCCCCAAGTTGGGGGGGCTACTACTAAAAATTCCTACAATGAGCAGTTCTTC.

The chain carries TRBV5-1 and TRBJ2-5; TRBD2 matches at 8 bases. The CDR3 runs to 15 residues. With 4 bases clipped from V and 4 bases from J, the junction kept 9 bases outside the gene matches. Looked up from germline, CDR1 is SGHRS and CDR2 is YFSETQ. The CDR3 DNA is TGCGCCAGCAGCCAAGCGGGCGGGGGGCGAGAGACCCAGTACTTC. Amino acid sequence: CASSQAGGGRETQYF.